The present T cell receptor beta chain was sequenced within a study of circulating and synovial CD4+ cells in juvenile arthritis. The germline V and J ends were trimmed by 2 bases and 5 bases, with 12 bases remaining between them. From germline, CDR1 is LGHNT and CDR2 FRNRAP. The CDR3 loop spans 14 amino acids. TCRdb's table, derived via immunoSEQ multiplex PCR, lists solely in-frame clones and lacks some. The table includes roughly 3,400 clones, 82% detected once. A remark on this clone: Its matching antigen is unknown.

General observations from the study: These repertoires were less diverse than bulk blood CD4 repertoires. Shared-clonotype fractions with synovium likely underestimate full repertoire overlap.

The sample taken for sequencing was CD4+ T cells from synovial fluid. This TCR was recovered from a human donor with juvenile idiopathic arthritis. The chain is built from TRBV12-5 and TRBJ2-5; possibly TRBD2 for D (6 bases). The CDR3 bases are TGTGCTAGTGGTTTGTCTGGGGGAGGTGAGACCCAGTACTTC. Protein: CASGLSGGGETQYF. The full variable domain, with the rest looked up from reference TRBV12-5 and TRBJ2-5, is DARVTQTPRHKVTEMGQEVTMRCQPILGHNTVFWYRQTMMQGLELLAYFRNRAPLDDSGMPKDRFSAEMPDATLATLKIQPSEPRDSAVYFCASGLSGGGETQYFGPGTRLLVL.